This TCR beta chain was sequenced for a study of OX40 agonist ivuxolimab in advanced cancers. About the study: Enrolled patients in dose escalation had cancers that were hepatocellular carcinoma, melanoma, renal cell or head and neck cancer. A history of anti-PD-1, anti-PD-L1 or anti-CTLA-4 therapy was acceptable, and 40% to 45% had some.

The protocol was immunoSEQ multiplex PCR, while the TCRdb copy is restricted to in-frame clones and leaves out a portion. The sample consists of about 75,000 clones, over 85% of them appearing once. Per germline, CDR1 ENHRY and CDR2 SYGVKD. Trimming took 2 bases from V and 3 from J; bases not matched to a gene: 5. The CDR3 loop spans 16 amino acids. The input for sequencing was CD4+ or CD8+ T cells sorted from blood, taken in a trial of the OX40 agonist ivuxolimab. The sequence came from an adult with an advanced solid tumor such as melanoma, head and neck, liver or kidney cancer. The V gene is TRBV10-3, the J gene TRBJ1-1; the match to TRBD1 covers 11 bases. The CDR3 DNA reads TGTGCCATCAGTGAGGGACAGGGGGCCGGGGACACTGAAGCTTTCTTT. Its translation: CAISEGQGAGDTEAFF.